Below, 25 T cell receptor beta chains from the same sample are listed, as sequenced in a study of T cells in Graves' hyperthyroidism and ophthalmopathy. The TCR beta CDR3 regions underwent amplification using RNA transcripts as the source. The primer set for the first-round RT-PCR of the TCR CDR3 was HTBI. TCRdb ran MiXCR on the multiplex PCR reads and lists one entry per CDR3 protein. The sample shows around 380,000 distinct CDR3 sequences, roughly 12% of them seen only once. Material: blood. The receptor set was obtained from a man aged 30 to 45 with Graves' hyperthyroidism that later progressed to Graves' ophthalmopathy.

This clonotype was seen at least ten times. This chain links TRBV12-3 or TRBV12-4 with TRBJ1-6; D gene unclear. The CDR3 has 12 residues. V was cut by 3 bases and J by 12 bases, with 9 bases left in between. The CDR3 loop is CASSLGRGPLHF. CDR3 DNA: TGTGCCAGCAGTTTGGGCCGGGGACCCCTCCACTTT.

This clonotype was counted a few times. The CDR3 nucleotides read TGCAGCGTTCGTCCCAGTCAAGAGACCCAGTACTTC. It encodes CSVRPSQETQYF. V gene TRBV29-1 combines with J gene TRBJ2-5; no definite D call. V was clipped by 5 bases and J by 2 bases, with 9 bases between them. The CDR3 totals 12 residues. From germline, CDR1 is SQVTM and CDR2 ANQGSEA. Full variable domain (outside the CDR3, taken from reference TRBV29-1 and TRBJ2-5): SAVISQKPSRDICQRGTSLTIQCQVDSQVTMMFWYRQQPGQSLTLIATANQGSEATYESGFVIDKFPISRPNLTFSTLTVSNMSPEDSSIYLCSVRPSQETQYFGPGTRLLVL.

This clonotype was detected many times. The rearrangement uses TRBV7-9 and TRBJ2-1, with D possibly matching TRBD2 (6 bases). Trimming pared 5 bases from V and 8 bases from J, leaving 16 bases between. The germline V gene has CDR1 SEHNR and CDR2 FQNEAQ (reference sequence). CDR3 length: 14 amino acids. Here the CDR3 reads CASSHEGGADEQFF. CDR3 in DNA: TGTGCCAGCAGCCACGAAGGCGGGGCCGATGAGCAGTTCTTC.

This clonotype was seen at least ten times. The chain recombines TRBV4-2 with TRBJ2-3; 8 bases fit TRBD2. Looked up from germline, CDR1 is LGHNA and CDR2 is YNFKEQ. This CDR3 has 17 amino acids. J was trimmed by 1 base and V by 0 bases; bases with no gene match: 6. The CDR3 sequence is CASSQEASGYGTDTQYF. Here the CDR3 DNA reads TGTGCCAGCAGCCAAGAGGCTAGCGGGTACGGCACAGATACGCAGTATTTT.

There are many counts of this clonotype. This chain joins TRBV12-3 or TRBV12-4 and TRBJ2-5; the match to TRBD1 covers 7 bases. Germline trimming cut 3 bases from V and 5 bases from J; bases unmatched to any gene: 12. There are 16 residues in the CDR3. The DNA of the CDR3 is TGTGCCAGCAGTTTTGGTCGACAGGGTTCCTGGGAGACCCAGTACTTC. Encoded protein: CASSFGRQGSWETQYF.

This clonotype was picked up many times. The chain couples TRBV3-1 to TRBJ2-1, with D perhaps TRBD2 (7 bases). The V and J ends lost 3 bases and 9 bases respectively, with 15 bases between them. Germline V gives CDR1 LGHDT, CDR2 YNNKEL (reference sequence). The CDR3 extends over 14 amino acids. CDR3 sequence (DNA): TGTGCCAGCAGCCAGGGGGGGCCTAACGTTGAGCAGTTCTTC. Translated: CASSQGGPNVEQFF.

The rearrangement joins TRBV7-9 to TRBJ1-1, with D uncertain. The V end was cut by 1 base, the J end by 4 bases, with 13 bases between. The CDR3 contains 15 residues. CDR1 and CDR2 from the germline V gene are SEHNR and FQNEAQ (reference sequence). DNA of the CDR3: TGTGCCAGCAGCTTAGGGCCGCGGCGGGGCACTGAAGCTTTCTTT. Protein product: CASSLGPRRGTEAFF.

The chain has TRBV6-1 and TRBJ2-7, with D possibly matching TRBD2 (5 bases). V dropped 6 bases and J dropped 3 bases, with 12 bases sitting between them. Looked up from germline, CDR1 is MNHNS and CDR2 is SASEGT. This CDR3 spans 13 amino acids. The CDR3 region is CASRSLDNYEQYF. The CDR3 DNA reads TGTGCCAGCAGGTCACTAGACAACTACGAGCAGTACTTC.

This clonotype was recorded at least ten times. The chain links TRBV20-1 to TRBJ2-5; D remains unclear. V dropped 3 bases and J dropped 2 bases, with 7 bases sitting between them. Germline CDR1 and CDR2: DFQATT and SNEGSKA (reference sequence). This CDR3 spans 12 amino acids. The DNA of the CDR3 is TGCAGTGCTAGTGCTCAGCAAGAGACCCAGTACTTC. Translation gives CSASAQQETQYF.

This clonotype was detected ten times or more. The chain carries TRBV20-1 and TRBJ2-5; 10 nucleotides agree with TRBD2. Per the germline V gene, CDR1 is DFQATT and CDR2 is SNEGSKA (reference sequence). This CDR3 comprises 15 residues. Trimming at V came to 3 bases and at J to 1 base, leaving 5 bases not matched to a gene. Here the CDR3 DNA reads TGCAGTGCTAGGCTAGCGGGGGCCTTCCAAGAGACCCAGTACTTC. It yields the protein CSARLAGAFQETQYF.

This CDR3 reads CASSLLTGGLGDTEAFF. The CDR3 nucleotides read TGTGCCAGCAGCTTGTTAACAGGGGGCCTCGGGGATACTGAAGCTTTCTTT. The genes are TRBV7-6 and TRBJ1-1; 9 positions match TRBD1. Germline CDR1 reads SGHVS; CDR2 reads FNYEAQ. The junction had 13 bases not matched to a gene; V was cut back by 3 bases and J by 5 bases. CDR3 length: 17 residues.

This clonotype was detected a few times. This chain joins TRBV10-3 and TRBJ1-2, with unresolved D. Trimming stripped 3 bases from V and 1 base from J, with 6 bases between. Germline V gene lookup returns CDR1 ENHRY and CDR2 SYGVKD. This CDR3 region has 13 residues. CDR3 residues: CAISEADNYGYTF. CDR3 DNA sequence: TGTGCCATCAGTGAAGCAGATAACTATGGCTACACCTTC.

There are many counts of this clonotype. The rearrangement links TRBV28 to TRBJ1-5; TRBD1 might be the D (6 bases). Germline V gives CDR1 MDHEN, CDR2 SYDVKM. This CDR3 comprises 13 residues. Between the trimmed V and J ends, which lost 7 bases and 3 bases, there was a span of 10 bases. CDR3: CASKGTINQPQHF. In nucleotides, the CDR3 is TGTGCCAGCAAAGGGACAATCAATCAGCCCCAGCATTTT.

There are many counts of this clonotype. Written as DNA, the CDR3 is TGTGCCAGCAGCCCGCCAGGGGGGAGCTACGAGCAGTACTTC. Its translation: CASSPPGGSYEQYF. The rearrangement uses TRBV18 and TRBJ2-7; tentative D call: TRBD1 (7 bases). CDR1 is KGHSH and CDR2 is LQKENI in the germline V gene. The CDR3 loop spans 14 amino acids. Trimming took off 8 bases at V and 3 bases at J, with 17 bases between the two ends.

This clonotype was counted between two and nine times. CDR3 in DNA: TGCAGTGCTGAATACAGGGCCAATAATTCACCCCTCCACTTT. This gives the protein CSAEYRANNSPLHF. V and J are TRBV20-1 and TRBJ1-6, with TRBD1 as a possible D gene (6 bases). This CDR3 has 14 residues. V dropped 5 bases and J dropped 5 bases, with 13 bases sitting between them. The germline V gene has CDR1 DFQATT and CDR2 SNEGSKA (reference sequence).

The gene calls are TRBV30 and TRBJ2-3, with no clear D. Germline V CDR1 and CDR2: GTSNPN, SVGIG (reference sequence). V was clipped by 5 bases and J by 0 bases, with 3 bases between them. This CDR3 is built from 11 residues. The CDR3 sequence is CAWRSTDTQYF. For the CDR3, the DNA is TGTGCCTGGCGCAGCACAGATACGCAGTATTTT.

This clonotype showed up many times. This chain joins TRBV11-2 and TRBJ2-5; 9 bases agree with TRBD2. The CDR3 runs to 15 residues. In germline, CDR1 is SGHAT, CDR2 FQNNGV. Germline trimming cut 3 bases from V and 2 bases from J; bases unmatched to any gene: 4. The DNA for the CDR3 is TGTGCCAGCAGCTTTAGCGGGGGCTTACAAGAGACCCAGTACTTC. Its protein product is CASSFSGGLQETQYF.

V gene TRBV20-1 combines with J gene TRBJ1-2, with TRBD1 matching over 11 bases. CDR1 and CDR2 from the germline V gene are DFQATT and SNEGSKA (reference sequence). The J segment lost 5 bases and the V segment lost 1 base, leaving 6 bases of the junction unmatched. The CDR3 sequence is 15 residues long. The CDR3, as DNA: TGCAGTGCTAGAGGTTCCGGGACAGGGGGTTATGGCTACACCTTC. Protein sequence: CSARGSGTGGYGYTF.

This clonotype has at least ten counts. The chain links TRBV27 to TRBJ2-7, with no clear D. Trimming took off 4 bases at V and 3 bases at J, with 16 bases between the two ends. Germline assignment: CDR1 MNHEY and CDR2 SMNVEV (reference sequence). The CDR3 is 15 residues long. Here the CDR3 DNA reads TGTGCCAGCAGTTATTCCGGCGGCAGTTTCTACGAGCAGTACTTC. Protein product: CASSYSGGSFYEQYF.

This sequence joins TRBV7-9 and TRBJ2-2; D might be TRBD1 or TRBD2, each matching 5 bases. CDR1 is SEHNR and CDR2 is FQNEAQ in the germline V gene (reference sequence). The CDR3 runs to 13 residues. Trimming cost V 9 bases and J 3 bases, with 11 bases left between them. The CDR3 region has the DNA TGTGCCAGAGGGACGGTTGACACCGGGGAGCTGTTTTTT. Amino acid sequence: CARGTVDTGELFF.

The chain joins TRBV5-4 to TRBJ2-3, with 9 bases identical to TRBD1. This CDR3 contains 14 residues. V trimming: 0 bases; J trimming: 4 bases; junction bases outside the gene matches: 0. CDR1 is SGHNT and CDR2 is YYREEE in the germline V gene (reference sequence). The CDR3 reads CASSLDRGPDTQYF. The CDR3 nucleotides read TGTGCCAGCAGCTTGGACAGGGGGCCAGATACGCAGTATTTT.

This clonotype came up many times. CDR3 residues: CASSAYRGVANEKLFF. The DNA of the CDR3 is TGTGCCAGCAGTGCCTACAGGGGAGTTGCTAATGAAAAACTGTTTTTT. J is TRBJ1-4 and V is TRBV6-1; the match to TRBD1 covers 7 bases. Per germline, CDR1 MNHNS and CDR2 SASEGT. This CDR3 is 16 amino acids long. Losses at the gene ends were 4 bases for V and 3 bases for J; bases not matched to a gene: 8.

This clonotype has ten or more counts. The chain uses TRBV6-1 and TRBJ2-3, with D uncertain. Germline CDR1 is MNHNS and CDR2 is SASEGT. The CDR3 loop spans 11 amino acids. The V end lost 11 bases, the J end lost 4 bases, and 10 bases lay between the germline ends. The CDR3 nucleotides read TGTGCCTCCTCCATGTCAGATACGCAGTATTTT. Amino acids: CASSMSDTQYF.

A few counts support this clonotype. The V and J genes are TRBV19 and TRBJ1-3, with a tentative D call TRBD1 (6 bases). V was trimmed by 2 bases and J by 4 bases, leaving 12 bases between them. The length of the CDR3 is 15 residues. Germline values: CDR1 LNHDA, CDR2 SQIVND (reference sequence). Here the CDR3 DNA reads TGTGCCAGTAGTATAACCAGGGGCAGAGGAAACACCATATATTTT. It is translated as CASSITRGRGNTIYF.

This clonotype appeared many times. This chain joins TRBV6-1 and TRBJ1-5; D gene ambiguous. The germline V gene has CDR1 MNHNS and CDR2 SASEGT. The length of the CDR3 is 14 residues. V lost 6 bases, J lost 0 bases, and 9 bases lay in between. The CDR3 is CASSTKYSNQPQHF. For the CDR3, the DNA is TGTGCCAGCAGCACAAAATATAGCAATCAGCCCCAGCATTTT.